This T cell receptor beta chain is drawn from a study of CD8 T cells in ankylosing spondylitis. Overall study results and limits: A subset of motif variants has previously been described in the synovial fluid and blood of reactive arthritis. Within ankylosing spondylitis blood, a TCR beta motif made up of roughly eight highly homologous variants appeared to be characteristic.

One entry per CDR3 protein results from TCRdb running MiXCR on the 5' RACE reads. The repertoire holds tens of thousands of distinct CDR3 sequences, roughly 17% seen once, with under 30% in the top ten. This clonotype was counted ten times or more. Its antigen is unknown. This CDR3 is built from 14 residues. The germline V and J ends were trimmed by 2 bases and 5 bases, with 11 bases remaining between them. The sequenced material came from blood. The genes are TRBV5-3 and TRBJ1-5, with D maybe TRBD1 (6 bases). TRBV5-3 is filed as an ORF, its function uncertain. The TCR originated in a male donor with ankylosing spondylitis or in good health (not recorded which). DNA for the CDR3: TGTGCCAGAAGCTTTGGACAGTTTGATCAGCCCCAGCATTTT. This translates into CARSFGQFDQPQHF.